These T cell receptor beta chains were read from a single sample in a study of cytomegalovirus exposure and HLA in healthy donors. Here immunoSEQ multiplex PCR was the method, and the copy in TCRdb shows in-frame clones only, minus some. The sample includes about 68,000 clones, about 91% of them seen just once. Sequencing used PBMCs. The receptors stem from a man between 18 and 29 years old in good health and CMV-seronegative. The CDR3 runs from the conserved cysteine through the conserved F or W. The D gene is left open where the match is weak. Some rows have no size entry. The others give once, few or many, or a class for an expanded clone.

d_call,clone_size,v_call,j_call,cdr3_nt,cdr3_aa
-,once,TRBV5-4,TRBJ2-3,TGTGCCAGCAGCTTGTCCCCCAGCGGCCGCACAGATACGCAGTATTTT,CASSLSPSGRTDTQYF
TRBD2,-,TRBV4-3,TRBJ2-7,TGCGCCAGCAGCCAAGGGCTAGCGGGAGGGCAGTACTTC,CASSQGLAGGQYF
-,few,TRBV11-2,TRBJ1-2,TGTGCCAGCAGCGCGGCTATGTGGGACTATGGCTACACCTTC,CASSAAMWDYGYTF
TRBD1,-,TRBV11-1,TRBJ2-5,TGTGCCAGCAGCACCCGGGACAGGGAGATTCAAGAGACCCAGTACTTC,CASSTRDREIQETQYF
TRBD2,-,TRBV11-1,TRBJ2-2,TGTGCCAGCAGCTTACGGCCGGGGGGAGGGAACACCGGGGAGCTGTTTTTT,CASSLRPGGGNTGELFF
-,-,TRBV28,TRBJ2-7,TGTGCCAGCAGTTTACAGGGTGGGTCCTACGAGCAGTACTTC,CASSLQGGSYEQYF
-,-,TRBV7-2,TRBJ1-1,TGTGCCAGCAGCCTGACACAACTCGGGAACACTGAAGCTTTCTTT,CASSLTQLGNTEAFF
TRBD2,-,TRBV7-2,TRBJ2-5,TGTGCCAGCAGCTGGGGACTAGCAGAGACCCAGTACTTC,CASSWGLAETQYF
TRBD2,-,TRBV10-3,TRBJ2-3,TGTGCCATCAGTGACGGCGGGAGGCTTATCGGAGATACGCAGTATTTT,CAISDGGRLIGDTQYF
TRBD1,-,TRBV5-1,TRBJ1-1,TGCGCCAGCAGGGTTGCAGGGGGTAACACTGAAGCTTTCTTT,CASRVAGGNTEAFF
TRBD2,-,TRBV28,TRBJ2-3,TGTGCCAGCAGTTTATCCCGGGACTACGACACAGATACGCAGTATTTT,CASSLSRDYDTDTQYF